The 23 T cell receptor beta chains below come from one sample, sequenced in a study of T-cell reconstitution after alpha-beta-depleted transplantation in children. Library preparation (for TCRbeta) was performed with unique molecular identifiers. TCRdb called the PCR reads again in MiXCR, with one record for every CDR3 protein. Of over 300,000 distinct CDR3 sequences listed, about a tenth are singletons. The input for sequencing was PBMCs from the stem cell graft donor, taken from the stem cell graft. The receptors come from a human donor who donated a stem cell graft to a child with acute lymphoblastic leukemia.

The V gene is TRBV6-1, the J gene TRBJ1-1; 10 nucleotides line up with TRBD1. V shed 6 bases and J 8 bases; nucleotides not matched to a gene: 9. Germline V gene sequence: CDR1 MNHNS, CDR2 SASEGT. The CDR3 spans 14 residues. CDR3 in amino acids: CASRDPGQGTEAFF. In DNA, the CDR3 is TGTGCCAGCAGGGACCCGGGACAGGGGACCGAAGCTTTCTTT.

This clonotype was observed a few times. The rearrangement links TRBV5-1 to TRBJ2-5; 9 bases fit TRBD1. The J segment lost 5 bases and the V segment lost 4 bases, leaving 6 bases of the junction unmatched. The germline V gene has CDR1 SGHRS and CDR2 YFSETQ. The CDR3 extends over 14 amino acids. The CDR3 spells CASSLDRGGETQYF. As DNA, the CDR3 is TGCGCCAGCAGCCTGGACAGGGGAGGTGAGACCCAGTACTTC.

This clonotype has ten or more counts. The chain joins TRBV27 to TRBJ2-7; D uncertain. Looked up from germline, CDR1 is MNHEY and CDR2 is SMNVEV (reference sequence). Trimming took off 7 bases at V and 3 bases at J, with 10 bases between the two ends. The CDR3 has 12 amino acids. CDR3 region: CASMTSGYEQYF. The CDR3 DNA sequence: TGTGCCAGCATGACCTCAGGCTACGAGCAGTACTTC.

V usage is TRBV12-3 or TRBV12-4 and J usage is TRBJ1-3; D gene unclear. V lost 3 bases to trimming and J lost 0 bases, with 9 bases between them. The CDR3 length is 15 residues. The CDR3 nucleotides read TGTGCCAGCAGTTTTAAGAGTTACTCTGGAAACACCATATATTTT. Translated, it gives CASSFKSYSGNTIYF.

The chain couples TRBV20-1 to TRBJ2-5; unclear D gene. Trimming removed 4 bases at V and 4 bases at J, with 7 bases between. The CDR3 has 11 residues. Per the germline V gene, CDR1 is DFQATT and CDR2 is SNEGSKA (reference sequence). The CDR3 here is CSAMGRETQYF. For the CDR3, the DNA is TGCAGTGCTATGGGCCGAGAGACCCAGTACTTC.

This clonotype was seen many times. The chain has TRBV5-1 and TRBJ2-2; the D gene is possibly TRBD1 (5 bases). CDR1 is SGHRS, CDR2 YFSETQ, per germline. CDR3 length: 16 residues. V was clipped by 4 bases and J by 6 bases, with 19 bases between them. The chain's CDR3 is CASSVNQGSGAGELFF. CDR3 coding DNA: TGCGCCAGCAGCGTCAACCAGGGATCAGGCGCCGGGGAGCTGTTTTTT.

The chain has TRBV12-3 or TRBV12-4 and TRBJ2-5; tentatively, D is TRBD2 (6 bases). This CDR3 has 14 amino acids. V was pared by 0 bases and J by 5 bases, with 10 bases between. CDR3 in DNA: TGTGCCAGCAGTTTAGCGGGAGGCCGGGAGACCCAGTACTTC. Translated: CASSLAGGRETQYF.

This clonotype was detected a few times. V gene TRBV6-5 combines with J gene TRBJ1-1, with 11 positions matching TRBD1. This CDR3 is 16 amino acids long. Germline V gives CDR1 MNHEY, CDR2 SVGAGI. Trimming at V came to 6 bases and at J to 5 bases, leaving 11 bases not matched to a gene. The CDR3 coding sequence is TGTGCCAGCAGGTCTCGGACAGGGGGCAGTATAACTGAAGCTTTCTTT. Its translation is CASRSRTGGSITEAFF.

The sample holds many counts of this clonotype. The chain combines TRBV5-1 with TRBJ2-1; 11 bases match TRBD1. The CDR3 consists of 15 residues. The germline V gene has CDR1 SGHRS and CDR2 YFSETQ. V gave up 0 bases and J gave up 10 bases; unmatched junction bases: 6. CDR3 DNA sequence: TGCGCCAGCAGCTTGGCCGGGACAGGGGGTAAGGAGCAGTTCTTC. Its protein product is CASSLAGTGGKEQFF.

V usage is TRBV6-2 or TRBV6-3 and J usage is TRBJ2-1; TRBD2 matches 10 bases. V was clipped by 7 bases and J by 0 bases; unmatched bases: 9. CDR3 length: 17 amino acids. Germline V gene sequence: CDR1 MNHEY, CDR2 SVGEGT. The CDR3 reads CASIGTSATSSYNEQFF. In DNA form, the CDR3 reads TGTGCCAGCATTGGGACTAGCGCGACGAGCTCCTACAATGAGCAGTTCTTC.

This clonotype was seen ten or more times. This chain uses TRBV7-2 with TRBJ2-1, with 9 bases lining up with TRBD1. The trim removed 1 base at V and 9 bases at J, leaving 7 bases unmatched. The CDR3 totals 15 residues. The V gene's germline CDR1 is SGHTA and CDR2 FQGNSA. As DNA, the CDR3 is TGTGCCAGCAGCTTAGGGCGACAGGGGGTTTTTGAGCAGTTCTTC. It yields the protein CASSLGRQGVFEQFF.

The chain uses TRBV5-1 and TRBJ1-4; D uncertain. In germline, CDR1 is SGHRS, CDR2 YFSETQ. The V gene lost 0 bases and the J gene lost 6 bases, with 6 bases spanning the gap. The CDR3 covers 13 residues. The CDR3 loop reads CASSLGPDEKLFF. DNA for the CDR3: TGCGCCAGCAGCTTGGGGCCGGATGAAAAACTGTTTTTT.

The V and J genes are TRBV24-1 and TRBJ2-3; 9 bases are shared with TRBD2. V lost 12 bases to trimming and J lost 1 base; unmatched junction nucleotides: 7. CDR1 and CDR2 (germline): KGHDR, SFDVKD. The CDR3 totals 14 residues. Here the CDR3 DNA reads TGTGCCGTGGCGGGAGGGCCGGGCACAGATACGCAGTATTTT. Translating it yields CAVAGGPGTDTQYF.

There are a few counts of this clonotype. The V call is TRBV6-1, the J call TRBJ2-7; D gene unclear. V lost 5 bases to trimming and J lost 3 bases, with 14 bases between them. Germline CDR1 and CDR2: MNHNS and SASEGT. The CDR3 covers 14 residues. This CDR3 reads CASSPPGGRYEQYF. The CDR3 DNA is TGTGCCAGCAGTCCCCCGGGCGGCCGCTACGAGCAGTACTTC.

This clonotype showed up many times. The V call is TRBV24-1, the J call TRBJ2-1; the match to TRBD2 covers 13 bases. V dropped 4 bases and J dropped 6; count of bases not matched to a gene: 11. CDR1 KGHDR and CDR2 SFDVKD come from the germline V gene. The CDR3 totals 18 residues. CDR3 amino acids: CATSDPTSGRSALNEQFF. In DNA form, the CDR3 reads TGTGCCACCAGTGACCCGACTAGCGGGAGGTCCGCCCTCAATGAGCAGTTCTTC.

This clonotype appeared many times. V and J are TRBV5-1 and TRBJ1-1; 9 positions match TRBD1. In germline, CDR1 is SGHRS, CDR2 YFSETQ. Trimming at V came to 2 bases and at J to 4 bases, leaving 3 bases not matched to a gene. The CDR3 length is 14 residues. CDR3 loop: CASSFTGGSTEAFF. The CDR3 nucleotides are TGCGCCAGCAGCTTTACAGGGGGCTCCACTGAAGCTTTCTTT. The complete variable domain, with remaining parts taken from reference TRBV5-1 and TRBJ1-1, reads KAGVTQTPRYLIKTRGQQVTLSCSPISGHRSVSWYQQTPGQGLQFLFEYFSETQRNKGNFPGRFSGRQFSNSRSEMNVSTLELGDSALYLCASSFTGGSTEAFFGQGTRLTVV.

This clonotype came up many times. This rearrangement joins TRBV12-3 or TRBV12-4 to TRBJ1-2; D not certain. V lost 1 base to trimming and J lost 6 bases, with 12 bases between them. CDR3 length: 14 amino acids. As DNA, the CDR3 is TGTGCCAGCAGTTTAGAGGGAACGATGGATGGCTACACCTTC. It codes for CASSLEGTMDGYTF.

This clonotype was seen a few times. The chain has TRBV11-2 and TRBJ2-5; D unclear. Per the germline V gene, CDR1 is SGHAT and CDR2 is FQNNGV. The CDR3 runs 14 residues. V was pared by 5 bases and J by 3 bases, with 13 bases between. CDR3 in DNA: TGTGCCAGCAGCCCGAACGGACGAAAAGAGACCCAGTACTTC. Translating it yields CASSPNGRKETQYF.

In its sample, this clonotype was seen many times. The chain combines TRBV27 with TRBJ2-3; maybe TRBD2 (5 bases). Trimming took off 2 bases at V and 2 bases at J, with 8 bases between the two ends. CDR1 is MNHEY, CDR2 SMNVEV, per germline (reference sequence). The CDR3 covers 14 residues. CDR3 protein: CASSLERPTDTQYF. CDR3 in DNA: TGTGCCAGCAGTTTAGAGCGGCCCACAGATACGCAGTATTTT.

The gene calls are TRBV7-2 and TRBJ2-7; TRBD2 matches 8 bases. Germline assignment: CDR1 SGHTA and CDR2 FQGNSA. V dropped 0 bases and J dropped 4; count of bases not matched to a gene: 5. The length of the CDR3 is 15 residues. The CDR3 loop is CASSLASSGRYEQYF. CDR3 coding DNA: TGTGCCAGCAGCTTAGCTTCCAGCGGGAGATACGAGCAGTACTTC.

This clonotype was seen at least ten times. The chain links TRBV7-9 to TRBJ2-3; D possibly uses TRBD1 or TRBD2 (5 bases each). The CDR3 covers 15 residues. V was pared by 5 bases and J by 6 bases, with 18 bases between. From germline, CDR1 is SEHNR and CDR2 FQNEAQ (reference sequence). For the CDR3, the DNA is TGTGCCAGCAGCCTCCTGACTACCAAGGGGGATACGCAGTATTTT. Its protein is CASSLLTTKGDTQYF.

The rearrangement joins TRBV7-9 to TRBJ2-7; 9 positions match TRBD2. Looked up from germline, CDR1 is SEHNR and CDR2 is FQNEAQ (reference sequence). Germline trimming cut 2 bases from V and 6 bases from J; bases unmatched to any gene: 11. The CDR3 is made up of 16 amino acids. Written as DNA, the CDR3 is TGTGCCAGCAGCTTACTTAGCGGGAGAAAATTGGCCGAGCAGTACTTC. Its protein product is CASSLLSGRKLAEQYF.

V usage is TRBV19 and J usage is TRBJ1-5; the D is unclear. The V gene lost 3 bases and the J gene lost 0 bases, with 9 bases spanning the gap. CDR1 and CDR2 (germline): LNHDA, SQIVND (reference sequence). There are 15 residues in the CDR3. The CDR3 loop reads CASSIGQNSNQPQHF. Here the CDR3 DNA reads TGTGCCAGTAGTATTGGGCAAAATAGCAATCAGCCCCAGCATTTT.